These 23 T cell receptor beta chains were all obtained from the same sample, sequenced in a study of T cell responses to AZD1222 COVID-19 vaccine. The assay was immunoSEQ multiplex PCR, and TCRdb's table has in-frame clones only and misses some. This sample has approximately 65,000 clones; around 75% occur once, and the top ten carry around an eighth. The source material was peripheral blood, sampled on day 0 of AZD1222 vaccination. The receptor source for this set is an adult in good health.

J is TRBJ1-3 and V is TRBV3-1 (or the pseudogene TRBV3-2); D not resolved. CDR3 length equals 11 residues. Germline V lookup: CDR1 LGHDT, CDR2 YNNKEL (reference sequence). With 8 bases removed from V and 0 bases from J, the gap between germline ends came to 2 bases. The CDR3 loop is CASYSGNTIYF. The CDR3 DNA follows: TGTGCCAGCTACTCTGGAAACACCATATATTTT.

The rearrangement links TRBV29-1 to TRBJ1-2; 7 bases map to TRBD1. V shed 0 bases, J shed 5 bases, and the junction held 9 bases outside the gene matches. There are 15 residues in the CDR3. CDR1 and CDR2 from the germline V gene are SQVTM and ANQGSEA. Here the CDR3 reads CSVEDERGQRYGYTF. The CDR3 bases are TGCAGCGTTGAAGATGAGAGGGGGCAAAGGTATGGCTACACCTTC.

The chain combines TRBV13 with TRBJ2-1; D may match TRBD1 or TRBD2 (6 bases each). Germline lookup yields CDR1 PRHDT and CDR2 FYEKMQ (reference sequence). V was clipped by 7 bases and J by 2 bases, with 15 bases between them. The CDR3 covers 15 residues. CDR3 protein: CASILRGAAYNEQFF. In DNA, the CDR3 is TGTGCCAGCATCCTAAGGGGGGCCGCCTACAATGAGCAGTTCTTC.

The table lists this clone with a few counts. The V and J genes are TRBV4-2 and TRBJ1-1, with a possible D match to TRBD1 (5 bases). The ends were cut back, 0 bases at V and 5 bases at J, with 19 bases in the middle. There are 17 residues in the CDR3. Germline V gene data show CDR1 as LGHNA and CDR2 as YNFKEQ. The CDR3 DNA is TGTGCCAGCAGCCAAGAGGACCAGGGTTGGGGGGGTACTGAAGCTTTCTTT. This encodes CASSQEDQGWGGTEAFF.

This chain's CDR3 is CASSIGAGTDTQYF. In DNA, the CDR3 is TGTGCCAGTAGTATAGGAGCGGGCACAGATACGCAGTATTTT. The chain is built from TRBV19 and TRBJ2-3, with D possibly being TRBD2 (5 bases). This CDR3 has 14 residues. V lost 1 base and J 1 base, leaving 6 bases between the germline ends. Germline loops: CDR1 LNHDA, CDR2 SQIVND (reference sequence).

This chain joins TRBV2 and TRBJ2-1; 13 nucleotides line up with TRBD2. J lost 5 bases, V lost 2 bases, and 3 bases had no gene match. The germline V gene has CDR1 SNHLY and CDR2 FYNNEI. The CDR3 sequence is 16 residues long. CDR3 sequence (DNA): TGTGCCAGCAGTGAAACTAGCGGGGGGGTTAACAATGAGCAGTTCTTC. Translating it yields CASSETSGGVNNEQFF. Using reference TRBV2 and TRBJ2-1 for the parts outside the CDR3, the full variable domain is EPEVTQTPSHQVTQMGQEVILRCVPISNHLYFYWYRQILGQKVEFLVSFYNNEISEKSEIFDDQFSVERPDGSNFTLKIRSTKLEDSAMYFCASSETSGGVNNEQFFGPGTRLTVL.

This clone was observed once. The chain has TRBV10-3 and TRBJ2-2, with a possible D match to TRBD1 (5 bases). Trimming shortened V by 5 bases and J by 6 bases, and 19 bases separated the two germline ends. The germline V gene encodes CDR1 ENHRY and CDR2 SYGVKD. This CDR3 comprises 16 residues. This chain's CDR3 is CAISLEQEQVSGELFF. The CDR3 nucleotides are TGTGCCATCAGTCTCGAACAAGAACAGGTATCCGGGGAGCTGTTTTTT.

By its share, this clone is medium-sized (0.01 to 0.1%). The CDR3 protein is CASSKGEGDESTEAFF. Written as DNA, the CDR3 is TGTGCCAGCAGCAAAGGTGAAGGGGATGAGTCCACTGAAGCTTTCTTT. The chain employs TRBV21-1 and TRBJ1-1; no check of the table's D call, TRBD1, against the DNA was made. TRBV21-1 is classified as a pseudogene. The CDR3 is made up of 16 amino acids.

This chain connects TRBV29-1 to TRBJ1-3; weak D call: TRBD1 (6 bases). The CDR3 length is 14 residues. CDR1 is SQVTM and CDR2 is ANQGSEA in the germline V gene. Trimming cost V 7 bases and J 4 bases, with 17 bases left between them. CDR3 DNA: TGCAGCGGGGGTTCTACAGGGTCGGGAAACACCATATATTTT. It encodes CSGGSTGSGNTIYF.

The chain joins TRBV15 to TRBJ1-5; 8 bases align to TRBD1. V shed 5 bases and J 5 bases; nucleotides not matched to a gene: 2. This CDR3 contains 13 residues. Germline CDR1 is LNHNV and CDR2 is YYDKDF (reference sequence). CDR3 amino acids: CATSDRGDQPQHF. As DNA, the CDR3 is TGTGCCACCAGCGACAGGGGCGATCAGCCCCAGCATTTT.

The chain couples TRBV12-3 or TRBV12-4 to TRBJ2-7; 7 bases align to TRBD2. V shed 5 bases, J shed 5 bases, and the junction held 6 bases outside the gene matches. The CDR3 is made up of 13 amino acids. The CDR3 DNA sequence: TGTGCCAGCAGTCACCGCACTAGCGACGAGCAGTACTTC. Its protein product is CASSHRTSDEQYF.

This clone was seen only a few times. The sample carries other DNA sequences with the same CDR3. The CDR3 coding sequence is TGTGCCAGTAGTATCGAGGGTTATCAGCCCCAGCATTTT. Protein: CASSIEGYQPQHF. This chain uses TRBV19 with TRBJ1-5, with D uncertain. Germline assignment: CDR1 LNHDA and CDR2 SQIVND (reference sequence). CDR3 length: 13 residues. The V end was cut by 3 bases, the J end by 5 bases, with 8 bases between.

V usage is TRBV28 and J usage is TRBJ2-7; 12 positions agree with TRBD1. V lost 7 bases, J lost 4 bases, and 8 bases stayed unmatched. The CDR3 extends over 15 amino acids. Germline lookup yields CDR1 MDHEN and CDR2 SYDVKM. This CDR3 is CASTRMGQGAYEQYF. As DNA, the CDR3 is TGTGCCAGCACACGCATGGGACAGGGGGCATACGAGCAGTACTTC.

The gene calls are TRBV3-1 (or the pseudogene TRBV3-2) and TRBJ2-3; TRBD2 agrees at 9 bases. Per germline, CDR1 LGHDT and CDR2 YNNKEL (reference sequence). The CDR3 has 14 amino acids. Trimming removed 6 bases from V and 5 bases from J; junction bases left unmatched: 6. The CDR3 DNA reads as TGTGCCAGCAGTCTAGCGGGGCCCCGAGATACGCAGTATTTT. This encodes CASSLAGPRDTQYF.

The chain carries TRBV2 and TRBJ2-7; D is uncertain. The germline V gene encodes CDR1 SNHLY and CDR2 FYNNEI. V lost 7 bases and J lost 7, with 11 bases in between. This CDR3 is 11 amino acids long. CDR3 DNA sequence: TGTGCCAGCAACGGACGGTGGGAGCAGTACTTC. It yields the protein CASNGRWEQYF.

The chain uses TRBV29-1 and TRBJ1-2; weak D call: TRBD1 (5 bases). Germline CDR1 is SQVTM and CDR2 is ANQGSEA. Trimming pared 0 bases from V and 4 bases from J, leaving 12 bases between. The CDR3 loop spans 14 amino acids. CDR3 DNA sequence: TGCAGCGTTGAAGAGCAAAGGGGCTTCTATGGCTACACCTTC. Amino acids: CSVEEQRGFYGYTF.

This sequence joins TRBV3-1 (or the pseudogene TRBV3-2) and TRBJ2-7, with 8 bases matching TRBD1. This CDR3 has 14 residues. Per the germline V gene, CDR1 is LGHDT and CDR2 is YNNKEL (reference sequence). J lost 2 bases, V lost 6 bases, and 6 bases had no gene match. CDR3 in amino acids: CASSPGTGPYEQYF. DNA for the CDR3: TGTGCCAGCAGTCCCGGGACAGGTCCCTACGAGCAGTACTTC.

CDR3 sequence reads: CASSLLSGIMNTEAFF. Here the CDR3 DNA reads TGTGCCAGCAGTTTATTATCAGGCATAATGAACACTGAAGCTTTCTTT. This chain connects TRBV28 to TRBJ1-1, with D uncertain. CDR3 length: 16 residues. The germline gives CDR1 MDHEN, CDR2 SYDVKM. Trimming took 1 base from V and 0 from J, leaving 12 bases between them.

V usage is TRBV4-3 and J usage is TRBJ2-7; the match to TRBD1 covers 10 bases. Trimming removed 0 bases from V and 4 bases from J; junction bases left unmatched: 9. Germline-derived CDR1 and CDR2 are LGHNA and YSLEER. The CDR3 is 17 residues long. The CDR3 nucleotides read TGCGCCAGCAGCCAAGAAGTGGGACAGGGGTTGTATTACGAGCAGTACTTC. Encoded protein: CASSQEVGQGLYYEQYF.

The chain joins TRBV6-5 to TRBJ2-3; maybe TRBD2 (5 bases). The length of the CDR3 is 12 residues. Germline CDR1 is MNHEY and CDR2 is SVGAGI. The V end lost 10 bases, the J end lost 5 bases, and 13 bases lay between the germline ends. CDR3 protein: CAIRGGGDTQYF. The CDR3 DNA reads as TGTGCCATCCGGGGTGGAGGAGATACGCAGTATTTT.

This clone was detected a few times. This chain links TRBV30 with TRBJ1-1, with 7 bases identical to TRBD1. The CDR3 has 11 residues. The germline gives CDR1 GTSNPN, CDR2 SVGIG (reference sequence). The junction had 3 bases not matched to a gene; V was cut back by 7 bases and J by 4 bases. The CDR3 DNA is TGTGCCTTCGACAGGGTCACTGAAGCTTTCTTT. Residues: CAFDRVTEAFF.

The chain joins TRBV9 to TRBJ1-2; a possible D gene is TRBD1 (6 bases). V lost 3 bases and J 5 bases, leaving 8 bases between the germline ends. The CDR3 contains 12 residues. Germline CDR1 is SGDLS and CDR2 is YYNGEE. The CDR3 here is CASSAGTYGYTF. CDR3 coding DNA: TGTGCCAGCAGCGCAGGGACATATGGCTACACCTTC. The full variable domain, completed using reference TRBV9 and TRBJ1-2, is DSGVTQTPKHLITATGQRVTLRCSPRSGDLSVYWYQQSLDQGLQFLIQYYNGEERAKGNILERFSAQQFPDLHSELNLSSLELGDSALYFCASSAGTYGYTFGSGTRLTVV.

The chain recombines TRBV5-1 with TRBJ1-5; D not certain. V was cut by 5 bases and J by 1 base, with 7 bases left in between. Germline V gene data show CDR1 as SGHRS and CDR2 as YFSETQ. This CDR3 comprises 13 residues. The DNA of the CDR3 is TGCGCCAGCAGGCCGGACAGCAATCAGCCCCAGCATTTT. This encodes CASRPDSNQPQHF.